This TCR beta chain was found in a study of cytomegalovirus exposure and HLA in healthy donors. Measured with immunoSEQ multiplex PCR; TCRdb has only the in-frame clones, and not every one. Among 170,000 or so clones, roughly 85% were seen once, and the ten largest hold 16%. In the case of this clone: Its target is not known.

Study-wide points: In vitro, three CMV-associated chains proved specific for CMV antigens. The study labeled more than 150 TCR beta chains cytomegalovirus-associated.

There are 12 residues in the CDR3. V shed 8 bases and J shed 7 bases, with 12 bases lying between them. Germline V gene lookup returns CDR1 MDHEN and CDR2 SYDVKM. The TCR comes from a man between 18 and 29 years old in good health and CMV-seropositive. Sequencing input: PBMCs. This chain links TRBV28 with TRBJ2-1; D ambiguous. The CDR3 region has the DNA TGTGCCAGCTCCCCGCTGAGGAATGAGCAGTTCTTC. Translation gives CASSPLRNEQFF.